This TCR beta chain stems from a study of Ad26.COV2.S vaccination and SARS-CoV-2 variants. Looking at the study overall: Administration of Ad26.COV2.S was intramuscular, either once or twice 56 days apart.

CDR1 is LGHDT and CDR2 is YNNKEL in the germline V gene (reference sequence). The CDR3 contains 17 residues. The V end lost 1 base, the J end lost 1 base, and 14 bases lay between the germline ends. This clone was seen just once. Measured with immunoSEQ multiplex PCR; TCRdb has only the in-frame clones, and not every one. The table shows about 460,000 clones, with about 88% occurring only once. Treatment denoted: roughly 18 received Ad26.COV2.S at low or high dose, single or two shots; about five received placebo; per-sample allocation not given. Specimen acquisition occurred on day 63 following the initial vaccine or placebo injection.

Source: peripheral blood, taken in a trial of Ad26.COV2.S vaccine versus placebo. The genes are TRBV3-1 (or the pseudogene TRBV3-2) and TRBJ2-4, with D perhaps given as TRBD1 or TRBD2 (5 bases each). This receptor was taken from a person aged 18-65 years who received the Ad26.COV2.S COVID-19 vaccine or a placebo. This CDR3 reads CASSQASGGGAKNIQYF. CDR3 bases: TGTGCCAGCAGCCAAGCTTCGGGTGGGGGTGCCAAAAACATTCAGTACTTC.